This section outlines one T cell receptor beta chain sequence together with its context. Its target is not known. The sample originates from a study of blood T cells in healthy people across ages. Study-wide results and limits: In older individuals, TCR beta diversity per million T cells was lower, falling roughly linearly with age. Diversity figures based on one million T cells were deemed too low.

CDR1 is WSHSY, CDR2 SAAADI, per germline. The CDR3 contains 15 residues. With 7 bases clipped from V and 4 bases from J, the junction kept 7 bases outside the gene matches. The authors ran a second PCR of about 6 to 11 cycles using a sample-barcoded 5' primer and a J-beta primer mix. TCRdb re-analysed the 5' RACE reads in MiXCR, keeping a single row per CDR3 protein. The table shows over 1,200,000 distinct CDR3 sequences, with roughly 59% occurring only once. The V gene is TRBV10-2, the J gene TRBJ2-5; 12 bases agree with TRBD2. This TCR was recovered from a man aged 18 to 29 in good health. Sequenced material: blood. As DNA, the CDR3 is TGCGCCAGCACTATGGAGGGACTAGCGGGAGAGACCCAGTACTTC. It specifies CASTMEGLAGETQYF.